This note documents a single TCR beta chain sequence. Different DNA sequences within this sample yield the same CDR3. This entry belongs to a study of shared clonotypes between healthy human individuals. The assay was immunoSEQ multiplex PCR, and TCRdb's table has in-frame clones only and misses some. The sample contains approximately 2.5 million clones, more than 80% of which appear only once. The clonotype originates from a man aged 18 to 29 in good health. Sequences were obtained from naive CD4+ T cells sorted from blood. Regarding subset: CD45RA+ positively selected.

The CDR3 spells CASNRGGYEQYF. In nucleotides, the CDR3 is TGTGCCAGCAACCGGGGTGGCTACGAGCAGTACTTC. This chain joins TRBV9 and TRBJ2-7; TRBD2 might be the D (5 bases). V was clipped by 6 bases and J by 3 bases, with 10 bases between them. This CDR3 spans 12 amino acids. The germline V gene has CDR1 SGDLS and CDR2 YYNGEE. Together with reference TRBV9 and TRBJ2-7, the CDR3 gives the full variable domain: DSGVTQTPKHLITATGQRVTLRCSPRSGDLSVYWYQQSLDQGLQFLIQYYNGEERAKGNILERFSAQQFPDLHSELNLSSLELGDSALYFCASNRGGYEQYFGPGTRLTVT.